This entry is about one TCR beta chain. Antigen specificity is unknown. Extractions gave at least 5.5 micrograms of total RNA per sample. This sample stems from a study of blood T cells in healthy people across ages. The second PCR ran about 6 to 12 cycles with a sample-barcoded 5' primer and J-beta primers. TCRdb called the 5' RACE reads again in MiXCR, with one record for every CDR3 protein. The sample records over 1,300,000 distinct CDR3 sequences, 59% being singletons. CDR3 length: 15 amino acids. V was trimmed by 3 bases and J by 1 base, leaving 13 bases between them. Germline V gene lookup returns CDR1 MGHRA and CDR2 YSYEKL. General observations from the study: Measured against age, TCR beta diversity per million T cells decreased in a roughly linear manner. Shifts in expanded clonotypes may have been confounded by donor CMV status, which was unknown.

The sample consisted of blood. The chain carries TRBV4-1 and TRBJ2-7; a weak D match, TRBD2 (6 bases). This receptor was obtained from a man between 18 and 29 years old in good health. The CDR3 protein is CASSQETSRSYEQYF. CDR3 sequence (DNA): TGCGCCAGCAGCCAGGAGACTAGTCGGTCCTACGAGCAGTACTTC.